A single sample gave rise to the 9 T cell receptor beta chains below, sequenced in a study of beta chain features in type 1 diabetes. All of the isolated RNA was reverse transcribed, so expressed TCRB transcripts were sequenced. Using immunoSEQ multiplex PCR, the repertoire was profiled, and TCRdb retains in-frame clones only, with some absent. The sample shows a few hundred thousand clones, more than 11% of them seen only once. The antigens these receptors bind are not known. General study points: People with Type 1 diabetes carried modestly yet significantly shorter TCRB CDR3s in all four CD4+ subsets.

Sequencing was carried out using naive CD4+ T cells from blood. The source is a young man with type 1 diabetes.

The CDR3 DNA reads TGCGCCAGCAGCCCCACCTCTAGCGGGGCGGGGGACGAGCAGTACTTC. It is translated as CASSPTSSGAGDEQYF. V gene TRBV5-1 combines with J gene TRBJ2-7; 9 bases are shared with TRBD2. The CDR3 length is 16 residues. Trimming took 4 bases from V and 5 from J; bases not matched to a gene: 13. In germline, CDR1 is SGHRS, CDR2 YFSETQ.

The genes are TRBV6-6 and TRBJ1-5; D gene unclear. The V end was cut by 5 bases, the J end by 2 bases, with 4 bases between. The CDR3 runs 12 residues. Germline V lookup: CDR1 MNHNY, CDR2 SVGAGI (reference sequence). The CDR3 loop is CASSTGNQPQHF. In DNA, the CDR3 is TGTGCCAGCAGTACAGGCAATCAGCCCCAGCATTTT.

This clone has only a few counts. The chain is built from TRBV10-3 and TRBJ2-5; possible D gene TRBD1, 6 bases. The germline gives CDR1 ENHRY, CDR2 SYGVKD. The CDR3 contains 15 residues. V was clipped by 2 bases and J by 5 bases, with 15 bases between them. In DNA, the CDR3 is TGTGCCATCAGTGAGCCATTGACAGGCCTGGAGACCCAGTACTTC. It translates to CAISEPLTGLETQYF.

The CDR3 DNA follows: TGTGCCATCAGCCCGGGACAGGGGAACTATGGCTACACCTTC. This gives the protein CAISPGQGNYGYTF. The chain uses TRBV10-3 and TRBJ1-2, with 10 positions matching TRBD1. This CDR3 contains 14 residues. Germline CDR1 reads ENHRY; CDR2 reads SYGVKD. The trim removed 6 bases at V and 2 bases at J, leaving 3 bases unmatched.

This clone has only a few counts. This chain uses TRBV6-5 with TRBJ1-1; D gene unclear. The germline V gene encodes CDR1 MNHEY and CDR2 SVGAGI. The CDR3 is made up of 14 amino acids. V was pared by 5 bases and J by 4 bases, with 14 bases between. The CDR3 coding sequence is TGTGCCAGCAGTCGTCGAGTGGGGAGCACTGAAGCTTTCTTT. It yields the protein CASSRRVGSTEAFF.

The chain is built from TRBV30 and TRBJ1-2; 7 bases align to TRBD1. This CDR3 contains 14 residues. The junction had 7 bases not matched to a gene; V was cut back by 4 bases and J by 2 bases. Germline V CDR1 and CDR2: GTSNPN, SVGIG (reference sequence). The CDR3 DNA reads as TGTGCCTGGAACCCGACAGGGAGAAACTATGGCTACACCTTC. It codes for CAWNPTGRNYGYTF. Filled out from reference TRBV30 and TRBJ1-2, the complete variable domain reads SQTIHQWPATLVQPVGSPLSLECTVEGTSNPNLYWYRQAAGRGLQLLFYSVGIGQISSEVPQNLSASRPQDRQFILSSKKLLLSDSGFYLCAWNPTGRNYGYTFGSGTRLTVV.

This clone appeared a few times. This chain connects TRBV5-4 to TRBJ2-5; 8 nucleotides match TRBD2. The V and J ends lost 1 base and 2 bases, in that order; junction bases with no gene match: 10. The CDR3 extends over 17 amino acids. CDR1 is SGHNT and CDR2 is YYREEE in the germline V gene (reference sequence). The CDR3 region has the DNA TGTGCCAGCAGCTTGTCGCCAGGACTAGCAATGCAAGAGACCCAGTACTTC. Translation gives CASSLSPGLAMQETQYF. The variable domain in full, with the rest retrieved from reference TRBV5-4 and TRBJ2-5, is ETGVTQSPTHLIKTRGQQVTLRCSSQSGHNTVSWYQQALGQGPQFIFQYYREEENGRGNFPPRFSGLQFPNYSSELNVNALELDDSALYLCASSLSPGLAMQETQYFGPGTRLLVL.

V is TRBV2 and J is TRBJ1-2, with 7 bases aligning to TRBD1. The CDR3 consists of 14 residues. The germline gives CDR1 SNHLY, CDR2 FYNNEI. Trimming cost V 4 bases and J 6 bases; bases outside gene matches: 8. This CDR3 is CASSGRDSYDGYTF. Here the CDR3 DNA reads TGTGCCAGCAGTGGCCGGGACAGTTATGATGGCTACACCTTC.

CDR3: CASSPTGGGDQPQHF. CDR3 DNA sequence: TGTGCCAGCTCACCCACGGGAGGGGGCGATCAGCCCCAGCATTTT. The gene calls are TRBV18 and TRBJ1-5; 7 positions agree with TRBD1. In germline, CDR1 is KGHSH, CDR2 LQKENI. The CDR3 is 15 amino acids. The junction had 7 bases not matched to a gene; V was cut back by 3 bases and J by 5 bases.